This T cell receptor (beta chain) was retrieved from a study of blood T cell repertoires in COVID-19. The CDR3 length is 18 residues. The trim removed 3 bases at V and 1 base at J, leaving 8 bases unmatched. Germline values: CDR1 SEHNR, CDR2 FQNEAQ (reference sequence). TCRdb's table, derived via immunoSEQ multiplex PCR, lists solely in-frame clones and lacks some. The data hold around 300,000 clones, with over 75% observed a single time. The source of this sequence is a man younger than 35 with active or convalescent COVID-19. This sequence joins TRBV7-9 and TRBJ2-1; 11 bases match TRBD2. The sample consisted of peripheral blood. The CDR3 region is CASSLIPGTSGSYNEQFF. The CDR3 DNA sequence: TGTGCCAGCAGCTTGATACCCGGGACTAGCGGTTCCTACAATGAGCAGTTCTTC.